Here is one T cell receptor beta chain with its context. Germline CDR1 is LNHDA and CDR2 is SQIVND (reference sequence). V was shortened by 5 bases and J by 6 bases, with 13 bases between the two germline ends. CDR3 length equals 13 residues. The data originate from a study of blood T cell repertoires in COVID-19. The data were produced by immunoSEQ multiplex PCR, yet TCRdb's version contains in-frame clones alone and is incomplete. The sample has 23,000 or so clones, around 86% seen once. The receptor was derived from a human donor with active COVID-19. The donor label of this sample is uncertain. The sequencing sample was made of peripheral blood. The gene calls are TRBV19 and TRBJ1-2, with D uncertain. CDR3 protein: CASSEAILDGYTF. Written as DNA, the CDR3 is TGTGCCAGTAGTGAGGCGATCCTAGATGGCTACACCTTC.